Shown below are 5 T cell receptor beta chains from a single sample sequenced in a study of blood T cell repertoires in COVID-19. The assay was immunoSEQ multiplex PCR, and TCRdb's table has in-frame clones only and misses some. This sample has some 200,000 clones, with roughly four fifths found just once. Sequencing used peripheral blood. These receptors all come from a woman in her 40s with acute or convalescent COVID-19.

The rearrangement links TRBV5-1 to TRBJ1-1, with D possibly being TRBD1 (5 bases). Trimming shortened V by 4 bases and J by 1 base, and 14 bases separated the two germline ends. The germline CDR1 and CDR2 sequences are SGHRS and YFSETQ. This CDR3 has 15 amino acids. Here the CDR3 DNA reads TGCGCCAGCAGCGCGCCTAATACAGGGAACACTGAAGCTTTCTTT. It is translated as CASSAPNTGNTEAFF.

The chain uses TRBV9 and TRBJ2-5, with TRBD2 identical over 11 bases. Germline V gene lookup returns CDR1 SGDLS and CDR2 YYNGEE. The CDR3 consists of 15 residues. The ends lost 3 bases at V and 7 bases at J; junction bases unmatched: 8. CDR3 in amino acids: CASSATSGGVGTQYF. CDR3 DNA: TGTGCCAGCAGCGCTACTAGCGGGGGTGTAGGGACCCAGTACTTC.

The rearrangement uses TRBV19 and TRBJ1-3; unclear D gene. The V gene lost 4 bases and the J gene lost 0 bases, with 7 bases spanning the gap. The CDR3 totals 14 residues. Germline V CDR1 and CDR2: LNHDA, SQIVND (reference sequence). CDR3 loop: CASSSASSGNTIYF. In DNA, the CDR3 is TGTGCCAGTAGTAGCGCGTCCTCTGGAAACACCATATATTTT.

This chain links TRBV3-1 (or the pseudogene TRBV3-2) with TRBJ2-7, with 7 bases fitting TRBD2. Germline V CDR1 and CDR2: LGHDT, YNNKEL (reference sequence). V was clipped by 3 bases and J by 3 bases; unmatched bases: 5. The CDR3 sequence is 14 residues long. CDR3 nucleotide sequence: TGTGCCAGCAGCCACACAGGCGGGGGCTACGAGCAGTACTTC. This sequence encodes CASSHTGGGYEQYF.

This rearrangement joins TRBV3-1 (or the pseudogene TRBV3-2) to TRBJ2-2; TRBD2 agrees at 7 bases. Per germline, CDR1 LGHDT and CDR2 YNNKEL (reference sequence). The CDR3 is 15 residues long. Losses at the gene ends were 4 bases for V and 6 bases for J; bases not matched to a gene: 8. The CDR3 coding sequence is TGTGCCAGCAGCCGGGGAGGGGCCGACCCCGGGGAGCTGTTTTTT. Translating gives CASSRGGADPGELFF.